Shown below are 14 T cell receptor beta chains from a single sample sequenced in a study of T cells in Graves' hyperthyroidism and ophthalmopathy. What was amplified from RNA transcripts were TCR beta CDR3 regions. The HTBI primer set served for first-round RT-PCR of the TCR CDR3. MiXCR, run by TCRdb on the multiplex PCR reads, gives a single entry per CDR3 protein. Found here are 500,000 to 600,000 distinct CDR3 sequences, 15% to 20% of them singletons; the top ten hold approximately 48%. Material for sequencing was blood. The receptors shown here come from a man in his forties or fifties with Graves' ophthalmopathy.

This clonotype occurred a few times. The chain employs TRBV7-8 and TRBJ2-1; unclear D gene. CDR3 length: 14 amino acids. V lost 1 base to trimming and J lost 6 bases, with 10 bases between them. Germline lookup yields CDR1 SGHVS and CDR2 FQNEAQ. The CDR3 nucleotides read TGTGCCAGCAGCTTAGGGGGAAGCGCCAATGAGCAGTTCTTC. Encoded protein: CASSLGGSANEQFF.

CDR3 sequence reads: CAAGQGGTSGSFPDTQYF. The CDR3 DNA is TGTGCCGCCGGACAGGGAGGGACTAGCGGGAGCTTCCCAGATACGCAGTATTTT. The V gene is TRBV30, the J gene TRBJ2-3; 14 bases map to TRBD2. V trimming: 8 bases; J trimming: 4 bases; junction bases outside the gene matches: 17. Germline loops: CDR1 GTSNPN, CDR2 SVGIG (reference sequence). The CDR3 totals 18 residues.

This clonotype was seen repeatedly, ten times or more. CDR3 sequence: CASSPGGVSIGLYNEQFF. The CDR3 DNA follows: TGTGCCAGCAGTCCCGGAGGGGTCTCCATCGGCCTGTACAATGAGCAGTTCTTC. The V and J genes are TRBV28 and TRBJ2-1; TRBD2 is a possible D gene (6 bases). The CDR3 is made up of 18 amino acids. Trimming stripped 5 bases from V and 4 bases from J, with 24 bases between. Germline V gene data show CDR1 as MDHEN and CDR2 as SYDVKM.

This sequence joins TRBV6-1 and TRBJ2-7; TRBD2 is a possible D gene (7 bases). V shed 8 bases and J shed 6 bases, with 29 bases lying between them. This CDR3 region has 17 residues. Looked up from germline, CDR1 is MNHNS and CDR2 is SASEGT. The CDR3 DNA follows: TGTGCCAGCCGAAAAACCGGGGTGGCTAGCGGAGGGGGCGAGCAGTACTTC. Protein sequence: CASRKTGVASGGGEQYF.

There are a few counts of this clonotype. This chain links TRBV3-1 with TRBJ2-3; either TRBD1 or TRBD2 may fit D (5 bases each). This CDR3 has 14 residues. Trimming left V 2 bases short and J 5 bases short, with 11 bases between. Germline-derived CDR1 and CDR2 are LGHDT and YNNKEL (reference sequence). The CDR3 reads CASSQRGVRDTQYF. The CDR3 nucleotides are TGTGCCAGCAGCCAAAGGGGAGTAAGAGATACGCAGTATTTT.

This clonotype has just a few counts. As DNA, the CDR3 is TGTGCCAGCAGTTGGGGCGGGGGGGGCAATAGCAATCAGCCCCAGCATTTT. Amino acid sequence: CASSWGGGGNSNQPQHF. The chain has TRBV28 and TRBJ1-5; tentative D call: TRBD1 (6 bases). CDR1 is MDHEN, CDR2 SYDVKM, per germline. The CDR3 runs to 17 residues. Trimming removed 4 bases at V and 0 bases at J, with 16 bases between.

This clonotype has a count of ten or more. This sequence joins TRBV30 and TRBJ1-2, with a possible D match to TRBD1 (5 bases). This CDR3 has 14 residues. The V gene lost 4 bases and the J gene lost 5 bases, with 17 bases spanning the gap. From germline, CDR1 is GTSNPN and CDR2 SVGIG (reference sequence). CDR3 residues: CAWTPQGAIYGYTF. CDR3 coding DNA: TGTGCCTGGACCCCTCAAGGGGCGATTTATGGCTACACCTTC.

The chain combines TRBV7-8 with TRBJ2-3; TRBD2 agrees at 8 bases. The CDR3 contains 16 residues. The junction had 10 bases not matched to a gene; V was cut back by 6 bases and J by 2 bases. Germline-derived CDR1 and CDR2 are SGHVS and FQNEAQ. Written as DNA, the CDR3 is TGTGCCAGCAGTAAAGCGGGGGTTACGATCACAGATACGCAGTATTTT. Translation gives CASSKAGVTITDTQYF.

This clonotype was seen a few times. The V gene is TRBV7-9, the J gene TRBJ1-3, with TRBD1 as a possible D gene (5 bases). The CDR3 has 14 residues. Looked up from germline, CDR1 is SEHNR and CDR2 is FQNEAQ (reference sequence). With 3 bases removed from V and 6 bases from J, the gap between germline ends came to 12 bases. CDR3 amino acids: CASSFTGGENTIYF. CDR3 DNA: TGTGCCAGCAGCTTCACAGGAGGAGAAAACACCATATATTTT.

This clonotype was picked up a small number of times. The chain joins TRBV20-1 to TRBJ2-2, with D perhaps being TRBD1 or TRBD2 (6 bases each). Trimming removed 0 bases at V and 5 bases at J, with 16 bases between. Germline CDR1 and CDR2: DFQATT and SNEGSKA (reference sequence). This CDR3 is built from 16 residues. The CDR3 region is CSAREATGARTGELFF. In DNA form, the CDR3 reads TGCAGTGCTAGAGAGGCGACGGGGGCCAGGACCGGGGAGCTGTTTTTT.

The V gene is TRBV5-6, the J gene TRBJ2-5, with 12 bases matching TRBD1. The CDR3 is 15 residues long. Trimming at V came to 4 bases and at J to 5 bases, leaving 6 bases not matched to a gene. Germline V gives CDR1 SGHDT, CDR2 YYEEEE. The CDR3 here is CASSAGTGGRETQYF. CDR3 nucleotide sequence: TGTGCCAGCAGCGCCGGGACAGGGGGCAGGGAGACCCAGTACTTC.

The V and J genes are TRBV29-1 and TRBJ2-7; D is possibly TRBD1 (6 bases). Germline V CDR1 and CDR2: SQVTM, ANQGSEA. The CDR3 spans 14 residues. V dropped 4 bases and J dropped 0 bases, with 13 bases sitting between them. CDR3 in DNA: TGCAGCGTTGTACCACAGGGAAGCTCCTACGAGCAGTACTTC. It codes for CSVVPQGSSYEQYF.

To note about this clonotype: Just one base apart from a much larger clone, this may be a read error. V gene TRBV6-1 combines with J gene TRBJ2-1; 8 bases line up with TRBD1. The V gene's germline CDR1 is MNHNS and CDR2 SASEGT. This CDR3 region has 15 residues. The CDR3 protein is CATTGGVGSYSEQFF. In DNA form, the CDR3 reads TGTGCCACCACAGGGGGAGTAGGCTCCTACAGTGAGCAGTTCTTC.

At least ten counts were recorded for this clonotype. The chain employs TRBV7-3 and TRBJ2-1; TRBD2 agrees at 11 bases. Germline-derived CDR1 and CDR2 are SGHTA and FQGTGA. J was trimmed by 8 bases and V by 5 bases; bases with no gene match: 5. The CDR3 loop spans 14 amino acids. CDR3 in amino acids: CASSPGLAEDEQFF. The CDR3 DNA reads as TGTGCCAGCAGCCCGGGACTAGCGGAGGATGAGCAGTTCTTC.